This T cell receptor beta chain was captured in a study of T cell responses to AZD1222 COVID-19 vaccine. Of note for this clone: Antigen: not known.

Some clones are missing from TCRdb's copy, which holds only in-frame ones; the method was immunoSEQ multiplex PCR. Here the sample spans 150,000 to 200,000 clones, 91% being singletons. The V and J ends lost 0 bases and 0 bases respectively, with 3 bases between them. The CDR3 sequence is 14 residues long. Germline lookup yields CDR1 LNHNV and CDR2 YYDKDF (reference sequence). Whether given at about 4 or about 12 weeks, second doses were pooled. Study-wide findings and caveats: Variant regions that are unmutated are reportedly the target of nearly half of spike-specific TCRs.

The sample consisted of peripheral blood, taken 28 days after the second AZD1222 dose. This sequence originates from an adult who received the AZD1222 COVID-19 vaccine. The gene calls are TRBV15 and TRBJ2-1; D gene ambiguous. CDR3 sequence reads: CATSRDPSYNEQFF. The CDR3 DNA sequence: TGTGCCACCAGCAGAGACCCCTCCTACAATGAGCAGTTCTTC. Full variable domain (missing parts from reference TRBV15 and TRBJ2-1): DAMVIQNPRYQVTQFGKPVTLSCSQTLNHNVMYWYQQKSSQAPKLLFHYYDKDFNNEADTPDNFQSRRPNTSFCFLDIRSPGLGDTAMYLCATSRDPSYNEQFFGPGTRLTVL.